These T cell receptor beta chains were read from a single sample in a study of blood T cell repertoires in COVID-19. TCRdb's copy holds only in-frame clones and misses some; the assay was immunoSEQ multiplex PCR. The data hold under 200,000 clones, with 80% to 85% observed a single time. Sequencing used peripheral blood. The receptors come from a man aged 18 to 29 with active or convalescent COVID-19. The CDR3 runs from the conserved cysteine through the conserved F or W. D genes are given only for firm matches. Rows may omit the clone size; those that give it use once, few, many or a size class.

TRBV24-1	TRBD2	-	TRBJ2-3	CATSEAGTSSTDTQYF	TGTGCCACCAGTGAAGCCGGGACTAGCAGCACAGATACGCAGTATTTT
TRBV3-1/TRBV3-2	-	-	TRBJ2-4	CASSQDLAVTKNIQYF	TGTGCCAGCAGCCAAGATCTGGCAGTGACCAAAAACATTCAGTACTTC
TRBV6-5	-	-	TRBJ1-1	CASSSSGRRGTEAFF	TGTGCCAGCAGTTCAAGCGGGCGACGAGGCACTGAAGCTTTCTTT
TRBV6-1	-	-	TRBJ2-5	CASSARLRQDPQETQYF	TGTGCCAGCAGTGCACGACTTCGACAGGACCCTCAAGAGACCCAGTACTTC
TRBV5-1	TRBD1	-	TRBJ1-2	CASSSAGTGIYGYTF	TGCGCCAGCAGCTCCGCCGGGACAGGGATCTATGGCTACACCTTC
TRBV19	-	-	TRBJ1-5	CATAPWTDSNQPQHF	TGTGCCACAGCCCCCTGGACAGACTCAAATCAGCCCCAGCATTTT
TRBV5-1	-	-	TRBJ2-4	CASTRGPGDFDIQYF	TGCGCCAGCACTAGGGGGCCAGGGGACTTTGACATTCAGTACTTC
TRBV27	TRBD1	-	TRBJ1-5	CASKDRGLGNQPQHF	TGTGCCAGCAAAGACAGGGGGCTCGGCAATCAGCCCCAGCATTTT
TRBV6-5	-	-	TRBJ2-7	CASSYSSGRPLREQYF	TGTGCCAGCAGTTACTCTTCAGGGAGGCCCCTTCGGGAGCAGTACTTC
TRBV5-1	-	-	TRBJ2-1	CASSLGRSRDFSHNEQFF	TGCGCCAGCAGCTTGGGACGATCCCGGGACTTTAGCCACAATGAGCAGTTCTTC
TRBV4-2	-	-	TRBJ2-2	CASSQVLQGSTGELFF	TGTGCCAGCAGCCAAGTATTGCAGGGGAGCACCGGGGAGCTGTTTTTT
TRBV5-1	TRBD1	once	TRBJ2-3	CASSRGQGTDTQYF	TGCGCCAGCAGCAGGGGACAGGGCACAGATACGCAGTATTTT
TRBV27	-	once	TRBJ2-1	CASSLFVGAYNEQFF	TGTGCCAGCAGTTTATTTGTCGGGGCCTACAATGAGCAGTTCTTC
TRBV30	-	few	TRBJ2-1	CAWRGAVSYNEQFF	TGTGCCTGGAGGGGAGCGGTCTCCTACAATGAGCAGTTCTTC
TRBV2	TRBD1	few	TRBJ1-2	CASSGTGGGYTF	TGTGCCAGCAGTGGGACAGGCGGTGGCTACACCTTC
TRBV7-9	-	-	TRBJ2-5	CASSAPWGEETQYF	TGTGCCAGCAGCGCCCCATGGGGCGAAGAGACCCAGTACTTC
TRBV20-1	TRBD1	-	TRBJ1-5	CSASPPARGFGNQPQHF	TGCAGTGCTAGTCCCCCCGCCAGGGGGTTCGGCAATCAGCCCCAGCATTTT
TRBV14	TRBD2	few	TRBJ2-7	CASSQQREGEQYF	TGTGCCAGCAGCCAACAGCGGGAGGGCGAGCAGTACTTC
TRBV9	-	-	TRBJ2-5	CASSAPPRGQETQYF	TGTGCCAGCAGCGCGCCCCCGAGGGGGCAAGAGACCCAGTACTTC
TRBV9	-	-	TRBJ2-5	CASSVARDFRETQYF	TGTGCCAGCAGCGTAGCCCGGGACTTCCGAGAGACCCAGTACTTC
TRBV7-3	-	-	TRBJ2-1	CASSLTTPKGVHEQFF	TGTGCCAGCAGCTTAACGACGCCTAAGGGGGTCCATGAGCAGTTCTTC
TRBV13	-	-	TRBJ1-2	CASSPYPGGQGGYTF	TGTGCCAGCAGCCCATACCCGGGGGGGCAGGGTGGCTACACCTTC
TRBV5-1	-	-	TRBJ2-2	CASRRPTTNTGELFF	TGCGCCAGCCGACGCCCGACAACGAACACCGGGGAGCTGTTTTTT